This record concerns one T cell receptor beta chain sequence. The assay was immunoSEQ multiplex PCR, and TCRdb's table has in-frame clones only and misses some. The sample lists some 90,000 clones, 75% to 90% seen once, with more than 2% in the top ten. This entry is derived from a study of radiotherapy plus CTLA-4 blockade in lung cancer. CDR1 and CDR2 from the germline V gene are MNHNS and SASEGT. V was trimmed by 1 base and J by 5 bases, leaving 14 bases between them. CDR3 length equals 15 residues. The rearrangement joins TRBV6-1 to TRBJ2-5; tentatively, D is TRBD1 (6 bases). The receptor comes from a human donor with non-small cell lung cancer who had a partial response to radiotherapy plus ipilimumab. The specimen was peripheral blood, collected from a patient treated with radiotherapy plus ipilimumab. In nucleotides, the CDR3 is TGTGCCAGCAGTGAAGGATGGGGGCGCGGGGAGACCCAGTACTTC. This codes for CASSEGWGRGETQYF.